Sequencing of this TCR beta chain was carried out in a study of blood T cell repertoires in COVID-19. Looking at the study overall: The United States, Italy and Spain provided the acute and convalescent COVID-19 samples.

The CDR3 is 14 amino acids. The junction had 10 bases not matched to a gene; V was cut back by 10 bases and J by 5 bases. From germline, CDR1 is MNHEY and CDR2 SVGAGI. Produced via immunoSEQ multiplex PCR; TCRdb's table is partial and in-frame only. The sample contains 150,000 or so clones, roughly 80% of which appear only once. The receptor comes from a man of 80 years or more with acute or convalescent COVID-19. The specimen was peripheral blood. This chain joins TRBV6-5 and TRBJ1-1; 10 nucleotides match TRBD1. CDR3 in DNA: TGTGCCACTTCTCCGGGACAGGGGAGGACTGAAGCTTTCTTT. Translated: CATSPGQGRTEAFF.